These 18 T cell receptor beta chains were all obtained from the same sample, sequenced in a study of CD8 T cells in ankylosing spondylitis. MiXCR, applied by TCRdb to the 5' RACE reads, yields one record per CDR3 protein. The sample has about 130,000 distinct CDR3 sequences; about 6.5% are singletons. The sample was blood, either unsorted or a sorted T cell fraction (not recorded which). The receptors stem from a male donor with ankylosing spondylitis or in good health (not recorded which).

In this sample, this clonotype turned up many times. J is TRBJ1-4 and V is TRBV20-1; no clear D gene. From germline, CDR1 is DFQATT and CDR2 SNEGSKA (reference sequence). The CDR3 has 13 residues. Trimming removed 0 bases at V and 8 bases at J, with 10 bases between. CDR3 bases: TGCAGTGCTAGAGACCCGTTGAGGGAAAAACTGTTTTTT. It specifies CSARDPLREKLFF.

The table lists this clonotype with many counts. The chain couples TRBV5-1 to TRBJ2-1; maybe TRBD2 (5 bases). With 4 bases removed from V and 2 bases from J, the gap between germline ends came to 13 bases. The CDR3 sequence is 15 residues long. Germline CDR1 is SGHRS and CDR2 is YFSETQ. CDR3 protein: CASSRPSGTYNEQFF. The CDR3 DNA sequence: TGCGCCAGCAGCCGCCCCAGCGGAACCTACAATGAGCAGTTCTTC.

This clonotype has a count of ten or more. The chain joins TRBV20-1 to TRBJ1-1; 8 bases are shared with TRBD1. The CDR3 is 14 amino acids. Germline V gene sequence: CDR1 DFQATT, CDR2 SNEGSKA (reference sequence). The V and J ends lost 2 bases and 7 bases, in that order; junction bases with no gene match: 9. CDR3 residues: CSARMVTGVGEAFF. CDR3 nucleotide sequence: TGCAGTGCTAGAATGGTGACAGGGGTGGGTGAAGCTTTCTTT.

This clonotype appeared many times. The chain combines TRBV5-1 with TRBJ2-1; tentative D call: TRBD2 (5 bases). The CDR3 covers 17 residues. The germline V gene encodes CDR1 SGHRS and CDR2 YFSETQ. V lost 2 bases and J lost 0, with 15 bases in between. The CDR3 region is CASSFSPTGSSYNEQFF. The CDR3 DNA sequence: TGCGCCAGCAGCTTTTCACCAACGGGGAGCTCCTACAATGAGCAGTTCTTC.

The sample holds many counts of this clonotype. The V call is TRBV9, the J call TRBJ2-5; D is undetermined. Trimming removed 6 bases at V and 5 bases at J, with 17 bases between. Germline values: CDR1 SGDLS, CDR2 YYNGEE. CDR3 length equals 14 residues. The CDR3 here is CASTSTASWETQYF. CDR3 sequence (DNA): TGTGCCAGCACCTCCACGGCCTCATGGGAGACCCAGTACTTC.

Many counts were recorded for this clonotype. The rearrangement uses TRBV7-8 and TRBJ1-5, with TRBD1 matching 10 bases. The V and J ends lost 2 bases and 2 bases, in that order; junction bases with no gene match: 12. The CDR3 runs to 19 residues. Germline V gene data show CDR1 as SGHVS and CDR2 as FQNEAQ. The CDR3 here is CASSLFRTGGPGGNQPQHF. The CDR3 region has the DNA TGTGCCAGCAGCTTATTTCGGACAGGGGGACCAGGGGGCAATCAGCCCCAGCATTTT.

The chain joins TRBV6-5 to TRBJ1-2; D might be TRBD1 (6 bases). There are 17 residues in the CDR3. CDR1 is MNHEY, CDR2 SVGAGI, per germline. Trimming removed 4 bases at V and 5 bases at J, with 23 bases between. CDR3 protein: CASSSSYYVGQRYGYTF. The DNA of the CDR3 is TGTGCCAGCAGTTCCTCCTACTACGTTGGACAGAGATATGGCTACACCTTC.

This clonotype occurred many times. The chain joins TRBV5-1 to TRBJ2-1; TRBD2 matches 11 bases. Germline V lookup: CDR1 SGHRS, CDR2 YFSETQ. J was trimmed by 2 bases and V by 2 bases; bases with no gene match: 6. This CDR3 has 17 amino acids. CDR3 bases: TGCGCCAGCAGCTTTGGGGGACTAGCGGAGACCTACAATGAGCAGTTCTTC. Its protein is CASSFGGLAETYNEQFF.

This clonotype was detected many times. The chain is built from TRBV12-3 or TRBV12-4 and TRBJ2-2; 7 bases fit TRBD2. CDR3 length equals 14 residues. V trimming: 7 bases; J trimming: 1 base; junction bases outside the gene matches: 3. CDR3 region: CASKQRGNTGELFF. CDR3 sequence (DNA): TGTGCCAGCAAGCAGCGGGGGAACACCGGGGAGCTGTTTTTT.

The table lists this clonotype with many counts. The chain is built from TRBV7-8 and TRBJ1-5; D is perhaps TRBD1 (6 bases). V gave up 5 bases and J gave up 2 bases, with 13 bases separating them. CDR3 size: 15 residues. The germline V gene encodes CDR1 SGHVS and CDR2 FQNEAQ. DNA of the CDR3: TGTGCCAGCAGCCAGGGGCGACAGCGCAATCAGCCCCAGCATTTT. Protein product: CASSQGRQRNQPQHF.

This clonotype was seen at least ten times. This sequence joins TRBV6-2 or TRBV6-3 and TRBJ2-7, with D possibly being TRBD2 (6 bases). This CDR3 is built from 13 residues. Germline V CDR1 and CDR2: MNHEY, SVGEGT. V lost 9 bases, J lost 3 bases, and 15 bases lay in between. The CDR3 loop is CASKEEGRYEQYF. The DNA of the CDR3 is TGTGCCAGTAAAGAGGAGGGCCGCTACGAGCAGTACTTC.

There are many counts of this clonotype. The genes are TRBV28 and TRBJ1-2, with TRBD1 matching 7 bases. Trimming at V came to 5 bases and at J to 0 bases, leaving 9 bases not matched to a gene. In germline, CDR1 is MDHEN, CDR2 SYDVKM. The CDR3 is 16 amino acids. CDR3 residues: CASSPPGGTANYGYTF. In DNA, the CDR3 is TGTGCCAGCAGTCCGCCAGGGGGGACCGCTAACTATGGCTACACCTTC.

This clonotype was seen ten or more times. The gene calls are TRBV30 and TRBJ2-7; D remains ambiguous. Per the germline V gene, CDR1 is GTSNPN and CDR2 is SVGIG (reference sequence). V was shortened by 2 bases and J by 2 bases, with 7 bases between the two germline ends. The CDR3 length is 12 residues. CDR3 sequence: CAWSSAPYEQYF. CDR3 nucleotide sequence: TGTGCCTGGAGTTCGGCCCCCTACGAGCAGTACTTC.

This clonotype was detected ten times or more. The V gene is TRBV24-1, the J gene TRBJ2-5; D unclear. CDR3 length: 13 amino acids. V gave up 6 bases and J gave up 0 bases, with 7 bases separating them. Per germline, CDR1 KGHDR and CDR2 SFDVKD. The CDR3 here is CATSSPDQETQYF. The DNA of the CDR3 is TGTGCCACCAGTTCTCCAGACCAAGAGACCCAGTACTTC.

At least ten counts were recorded for this clonotype. The chain links TRBV20-1 to TRBJ1-6, with 9 bases aligning to TRBD1. Germline CDR1 reads DFQATT; CDR2 reads SNEGSKA (reference sequence). J was trimmed by 8 bases and V by 3 bases; bases with no gene match: 5. This CDR3 is built from 14 residues. Here the CDR3 reads CSASRGQGYSPLHF. The CDR3 DNA reads as TGCAGTGCTAGTAGAGGACAGGGGTATTCACCCCTCCACTTT.

This chain uses TRBV5-1 with TRBJ2-7; the D is unclear. Germline V CDR1 and CDR2: SGHRS, YFSETQ. The CDR3 consists of 15 residues. Between the trimmed V and J ends, which lost 0 bases and 0 bases, there was a span of 10 bases. CDR3 residues: CASSLEAEISYEQYF. Here the CDR3 DNA reads TGCGCCAGCAGCTTGGAGGCAGAGATCTCCTACGAGCAGTACTTC.

The rearrangement uses TRBV28 and TRBJ2-7; TRBD2 matches 14 bases. Germline V lookup: CDR1 MDHEN, CDR2 SYDVKM. The CDR3 contains 19 residues. J was trimmed by 3 bases and V by 3 bases; bases with no gene match: 13. CDR3 in amino acids: CASSLDPGLAGGGGYEQYF. In nucleotides, the CDR3 is TGTGCCAGCAGTTTGGACCCAGGACTAGCGGGAGGCGGCGGCTACGAGCAGTACTTC.

This clonotype came up many times. The J gene is TRBJ2-7, the V gene TRBV20-1; D is undetermined. V lost 2 bases, J lost 5 bases, and 19 bases lay in between. Germline V CDR1 and CDR2: DFQATT, SNEGSKA (reference sequence). CDR3 length: 15 residues. The CDR3 protein is CSARSPSTPRNEQYF. CDR3 coding DNA: TGCAGTGCTAGATCCCCTTCGACCCCGAGGAACGAGCAGTACTTC.